Reported below is one TCR beta chain. The assay was immunoSEQ multiplex PCR, and TCRdb's table has in-frame clones only and misses some. This table holds more than 70,000 clones, about 90% found once. These data belong to a study of T cell responses to AZD1222 COVID-19 vaccine. Trimming removed 6 bases at V and 4 bases at J, with 9 bases between. Germline assignment: CDR1 MNHEY and CDR2 SVGAGI. The CDR3 has 13 residues. The sequence came from an adult who received the AZD1222 COVID-19 vaccine. This sequence joins TRBV6-5 and TRBJ2-2; D not resolved. The sequences come from peripheral blood, collected 28 days after the second AZD1222 dose. CDR3 sequence reads: CASRFPSTGELFF. The CDR3 nucleotides are TGTGCCAGCAGGTTTCCGAGCACCGGGGAGCTGTTTTTT.